The clone carrying this TCR beta chain was found a few times. Its target is unknown. This CDR3 spans 14 amino acids. V was shortened by 3 bases and J by 5 bases, with 13 bases between the two germline ends. The source of the sample is a study of Graves' ophthalmopathy and Graves' hyperthyroidism. General study points: The majority of expanded thyroid clonotypes above 0.001 frequency also occurred in blood.

The authors amplified TCR beta CDR3 regions from RNA transcripts. Second-round multiplex PCR followed a first-round RT-PCR using HTBI primers. TCRdb independently ran MiXCR on the multiplex PCR reads; one entry per CDR3 protein. The sample includes about 210,000 distinct CDR3 sequences, roughly 27% of them seen just once. The specimen was peripheral blood. This clonotype originated in a man aged 50 to 59 with Graves' ophthalmopathy. The genes are TRBV12-3 or TRBV12-4 and TRBJ2-5; D is tentatively TRBD1 or TRBD2 (5 bases each). CDR3 sequence (DNA): TGTGCCAGCAGTTTCGGGACCCTTACGGAGACCCAGTACTTC. It codes for CASSFGTLTETQYF.